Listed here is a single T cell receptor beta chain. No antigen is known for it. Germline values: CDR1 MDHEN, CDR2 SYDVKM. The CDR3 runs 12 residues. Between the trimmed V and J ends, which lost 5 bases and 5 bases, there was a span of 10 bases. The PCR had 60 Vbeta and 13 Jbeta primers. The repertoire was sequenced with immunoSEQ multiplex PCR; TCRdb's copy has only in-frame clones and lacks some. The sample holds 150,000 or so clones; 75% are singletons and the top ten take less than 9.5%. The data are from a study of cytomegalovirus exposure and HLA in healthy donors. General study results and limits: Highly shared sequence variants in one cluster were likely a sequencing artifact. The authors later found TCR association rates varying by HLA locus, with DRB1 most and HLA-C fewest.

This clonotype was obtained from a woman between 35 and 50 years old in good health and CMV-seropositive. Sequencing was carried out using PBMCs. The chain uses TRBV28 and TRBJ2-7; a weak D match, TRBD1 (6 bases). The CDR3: CASSTSGDEQYF. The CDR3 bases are TGTGCCAGCAGTACCTCAGGGGACGAGCAGTACTTC.